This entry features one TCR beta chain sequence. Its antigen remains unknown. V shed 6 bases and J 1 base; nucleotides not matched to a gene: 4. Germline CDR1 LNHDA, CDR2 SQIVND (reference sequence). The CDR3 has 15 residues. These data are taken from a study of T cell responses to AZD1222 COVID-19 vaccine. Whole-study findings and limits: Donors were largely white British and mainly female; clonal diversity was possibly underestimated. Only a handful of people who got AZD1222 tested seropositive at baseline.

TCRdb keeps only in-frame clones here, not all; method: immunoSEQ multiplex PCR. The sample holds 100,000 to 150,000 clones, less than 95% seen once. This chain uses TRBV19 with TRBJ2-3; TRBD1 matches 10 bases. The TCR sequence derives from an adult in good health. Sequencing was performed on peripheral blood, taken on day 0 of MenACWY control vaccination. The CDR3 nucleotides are TGTGCCAGTAGAGCCGGGACAGGGGGCACAGATACGCAGTATTTT. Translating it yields CASRAGTGGTDTQYF.